This T cell receptor beta chain is drawn from a study of patients and donors after allogeneic stem cell transplantation. V lost 5 bases and J lost 4; bases outside the gene matches: 9. Germline CDR1 reads ENHRY; CDR2 reads SYGVKD. The length of the CDR3 is 15 residues. The sample holds a few counts of this clonotype. Each CDR3 protein gets one entry after TCRdb re-called the RT-PCR reads with MiXCR. Here the sample spans about a million distinct CDR3 sequences, over 15% being singletons. The V call is TRBV10-3, the J call TRBJ2-3; 7 bases line up with TRBD1. This TCR was sampled from a human donor who was either an allogeneic HSCT recipient or a stem cell or donor lymphocyte infusion donor (not recorded which). It is not recorded whose cells these are; they may come from a transplant donor. The sample comprised blood, either unsorted or a sorted T cell fraction (not recorded which). The CDR3: CAISTGVLKADTQYF. Here the CDR3 DNA reads TGTGCCATCAGTACAGGGGTTCTGAAGGCAGATACGCAGTATTTT.